Below, 30 T cell receptor beta chains from the same sample are listed, as sequenced in a study of T-cell memory formation after mild COVID-19. In TCRdb, the 5' RACE reads were re-called with MiXCR into one record per CDR3 protein. The table shows hundreds of thousands of distinct CDR3 sequences, with roughly a quarter occurring only once. Input material: PBMCs or a T cell subset sorted from them (not recorded which). These receptors all come from an adult woman who had mild COVID-19 (a few samples of this study predate the infection). Cell type and time point are not known.

This clonotype was observed many times. J is TRBJ2-3 and V is TRBV29-1; weak D call: TRBD2 (5 bases). Per germline, CDR1 SQVTM and CDR2 ANQGSEA. The CDR3 sequence is 15 residues long. V lost 0 bases to trimming and J lost 2 bases, with 12 bases between them. CDR3: CSVEDRKRTTDTQYF. Here the CDR3 DNA reads TGCAGCGTTGAAGATAGAAAGCGGACCACAGATACGCAGTATTTT.

This clonotype has more than one count but fewer than ten. The chain has TRBV5-8 and TRBJ1-1, with D perhaps TRBD1 (6 bases). The CDR3 spans 14 residues. V was clipped by 3 bases and J by 1 base, with 10 bases between them. Germline V gene data show CDR1 as SGHTS and CDR2 as YDEGEE. The CDR3 DNA follows: TGTGCCAGCAGCTATACAGGGTGGAACACTGAAGCTTTCTTT. It encodes CASSYTGWNTEAFF.

This clonotype has a handful of counts. V is TRBV7-9 and J is TRBJ2-5, with TRBD2 identical over 11 bases. This CDR3 spans 19 amino acids. The V and J ends lost 5 bases and 0 bases, in that order; junction bases with no gene match: 14. Germline loops: CDR1 SEHNR, CDR2 FQNEAQ (reference sequence). CDR3 protein: CASSRPLAGGPPDQETQYF. The CDR3 nucleotides are TGTGCCAGCAGCCGACCGCTAGCGGGAGGCCCGCCCGACCAAGAGACCCAGTACTTC. Together with reference TRBV7-9 and TRBJ2-5, the CDR3 gives the full variable domain: DTGVSQNPRHKITKRGQNVTFRCDPISEHNRLYWYRQTLGQGPEFLTYFQNEAQLEKSRLLSDRFSAERPKGSFSTLEIQRTEQGDSAMYLCASSRPLAGGPPDQETQYFGPGTRLLVL.

This clonotype has more than one count but fewer than ten. J is TRBJ2-6 and V is TRBV24-1; possibly TRBD2 for D (5 bases). Looked up from germline, CDR1 is KGHDR and CDR2 is SFDVKD. The V end was cut by 2 bases, the J end by 2 bases, with 12 bases between. The CDR3 consists of 17 residues. CDR3 in amino acids: CATSDSQEATGANVLTF. The CDR3, as DNA: TGTGCCACCAGTGATTCCCAGGAGGCAACTGGGGCCAACGTCCTGACTTTC.

There are a few counts of this clonotype. The V call is TRBV7-9, the J call TRBJ2-7, with TRBD1 as a possible D gene (5 bases). The V end was cut by 0 bases, the J end by 3 bases, with 12 bases between. CDR3 length equals 15 residues. CDR1 and CDR2 (germline): SEHNR, FQNEAQ (reference sequence). The CDR3 sequence is CASSLALADIYEQYF. For the CDR3, the DNA is TGTGCCAGCAGCTTAGCGCTGGCGGACATCTACGAGCAGTACTTC.

V gene TRBV20-1 combines with J gene TRBJ2-7; tentatively, D is TRBD1 (6 bases). V was pared by 3 bases and J by 3 bases, with 9 bases between. The CDR3 is 12 residues long. Germline CDR1 is DFQATT and CDR2 is SNEGSKA (reference sequence). The CDR3 nucleotides read TGCAGTGCTAGTGGACAGAACTACGAGCAGTACTTC. Translating it yields CSASGQNYEQYF.

This chain links TRBV18 with TRBJ2-7; no clear D. With 2 bases removed from V and 0 bases from J, the gap between germline ends came to 8 bases. In germline, CDR1 is KGHSH, CDR2 LQKENI. The CDR3 contains 14 residues. CDR3 in DNA: TGTGCCAGCTCACCAGCACAGACCTCCTACGAGCAGTACTTC. Translating gives CASSPAQTSYEQYF.

The V and J genes are TRBV12-3 or TRBV12-4 and TRBJ1-2; TRBD1 agrees at 12 bases. V lost 5 bases, J lost 7 bases, and 11 bases stayed unmatched. This CDR3 region has 16 residues. DNA of the CDR3: TGTGCCAGCAGTCGTACCACGGGACAGGGGGCCCGTGGCTACACCTTC. It encodes CASSRTTGQGARGYTF.

J is TRBJ2-7 and V is TRBV7-9; no firm D call. The CDR3 consists of 12 residues. Germline CDR1 is SEHNR and CDR2 is FQNEAQ (reference sequence). V was trimmed by 5 bases and J by 5 bases, leaving 10 bases between them. The CDR3 nucleotides read TGTGCCAGCAGCCCCAAGGGCCACGAGCAGTACTTC. Its translation is CASSPKGHEQYF.

CDR3 sequence: CASQLGGSYNEQFF. Here the CDR3 DNA reads TGTGCCAGCCAGTTAGGGGGCTCCTACAATGAGCAGTTCTTC. V gene TRBV30 combines with J gene TRBJ2-1, with a possible D match to TRBD1 (6 bases). This CDR3 contains 14 residues. Germline lookup yields CDR1 GTSNPN and CDR2 SVGIG (reference sequence). The V end was cut by 8 bases, the J end by 0 bases, with 14 bases between.

The gene calls are TRBV12-3 or TRBV12-4 and TRBJ2-2; 12 nucleotides agree with TRBD2. The ends lost 10 bases at V and 7 bases at J; junction bases unmatched: 19. The length of the CDR3 is 18 residues. The CDR3 bases are TGTGCCACTTTTTTCCCCAATCCTAGCGGGAGGGGTGACGGGGAGCTGTTTTTT. It yields the protein CATFFPNPSGRGDGELFF.

The chain employs TRBV6-5 and TRBJ1-1; unclear D gene. The CDR3 is made up of 11 amino acids. Trimming took 8 bases from V and 10 from J, leaving 14 bases between them. Germline CDR1 and CDR2: MNHEY and SVGAGI. CDR3 nucleotide sequence: TGTGCCAGCGGTCGGAGTGGGGTAGCTTTCTTT. This codes for CASGRSGVAFF.

In this sample, this clonotype turned up a few times. This sequence joins TRBV15 and TRBJ1-1; possibly TRBD1 for D (5 bases). CDR3 size: 17 residues. Deletions cut 2 bases from V and 7 bases from J, with 23 bases between. The germline gives CDR1 LNHNV, CDR2 YYDKDF (reference sequence). The CDR3 loop is CATSRPGDEYSFSEAFF. CDR3 bases: TGTGCCACCAGCAGACCTGGGGACGAGTACTCCTTTAGTGAAGCTTTCTTT.

V and J are TRBV7-9 and TRBJ1-2; tentatively, D is TRBD1 (5 bases). CDR1 is SEHNR and CDR2 is FQNEAQ in the germline V gene (reference sequence). Trimming shortened V by 0 bases and J by 8 bases, and 16 bases separated the two germline ends. CDR3 size: 15 residues. The CDR3 is CASSLAETGPGGYTF. CDR3 DNA: TGTGCCAGCAGCTTAGCGGAGACGGGACCCGGAGGCTACACCTTC.

This clonotype turned up a few times. The chain is built from TRBV7-6 and TRBJ2-1, with 9 bases that match TRBD1. Germline loops: CDR1 SGHVS, CDR2 FNYEAQ. This CDR3 contains 16 residues. V trimming: 6 bases; J trimming: 7 bases; junction bases outside the gene matches: 13. CDR3 DNA sequence: TGTGCCAGCAGTTCAGACAGGGGGGATGTTATGAATGAGCAGTTCTTC. Protein product: CASSSDRGDVMNEQFF.

The J gene is TRBJ1-2, the V gene TRBV6-5; D might be TRBD1 (5 bases). Germline lookup yields CDR1 MNHEY and CDR2 SVGAGI. The CDR3 has 15 amino acids. The germline V and J ends were trimmed by 6 bases and 2 bases, with 16 bases remaining between them. This CDR3 reads CASRPNLDTNYGYTF. Written as DNA, the CDR3 is TGTGCCAGCAGACCCAACCTGGACACCAACTATGGCTACACCTTC.

The rearrangement links TRBV7-2 to TRBJ1-4; TRBD1 might be the D (6 bases). Germline CDR1 and CDR2: SGHTA and FQGNSA. V was clipped by 7 bases and J by 8 bases, with 14 bases between them. There are 13 residues in the CDR3. The CDR3 DNA reads as TGTGCCAGCAACCAAATGACAGGAGAAAAACTGTTTTTT. Encoded protein: CASNQMTGEKLFF.

The chain carries TRBV7-3 and TRBJ2-2; 12 positions agree with TRBD2. Trimming cost V 4 bases and J 4 bases; bases outside gene matches: 4. Germline lookup yields CDR1 SGHTA and CDR2 FQGTGA. The CDR3 is 16 residues long. CDR3 nucleotide sequence: TGTGCCAGCAGCTCACCGACTAGCGGGAGCACCGGGGAGCTGTTTTTT. Protein sequence: CASSSPTSGSTGELFF. The full variable domain, in which reference TRBV7-3 and TRBJ2-2 provide the parts outside the CDR3, is GAGVSQTPSNKVTEKGKYVELRCDPISGHTALYWYRQSLGQGPEFLIYFQGTGAADDSGLPNDRFFAVRPEGSVSTLKIQRTERGDSAVYLCASSSPTSGSTGELFFGEGSRLTVL.

This clonotype has more than one count but fewer than ten. This chain uses TRBV20-1 with TRBJ2-6; D is perhaps TRBD1 or TRBD2 (5 bases each). Germline CDR1 and CDR2: DFQATT and SNEGSKA (reference sequence). The CDR3 spans 17 residues. V was clipped by 2 bases and J by 0 bases, with 14 bases between them. This CDR3 reads CSARPGRTPSGANVLTF. Here the CDR3 DNA reads TGCAGTGCTAGACCGGGACGGACACCCTCTGGGGCCAACGTCCTGACTTTC.

CDR3 DNA: TGTGCCAGCTCACCCGGGACTAGCGGGAGGGTGAGGAATGAGCAGTTCTTC. Translation gives CASSPGTSGRVRNEQFF. The chain joins TRBV18 to TRBJ2-1, with 16 bases aligning to TRBD2. This CDR3 has 17 residues. The ends lost 3 bases at V and 7 bases at J; junction bases unmatched: 6. Germline V CDR1 and CDR2: KGHSH, LQKENI.

The rearrangement uses TRBV6-5 and TRBJ2-7; D is unresolved. V lost 6 bases, J lost 0 bases, and 12 bases lay in between. Germline CDR1 is MNHEY and CDR2 is SVGAGI. The CDR3 runs to 14 residues. The CDR3 spells CASRVTLSSYEQYF. Here the CDR3 DNA reads TGTGCCAGCAGAGTGACACTGAGCTCCTACGAGCAGTACTTC.

This clonotype showed up just once. The chain employs TRBV7-6 and TRBJ2-7, with D possibly being TRBD2 (6 bases). Trimming shortened V by 2 bases and J by 0 bases, and 14 bases separated the two germline ends. CDR1 SGHVS and CDR2 FNYEAQ come from the germline V gene. CDR3 length equals 16 residues. CDR3 DNA sequence: TGTGCCAGCAGCTTATTCGTGGACGGGAGCTCCTACGAGCAGTACTTC. Protein: CASSLFVDGSSYEQYF.

This clonotype was found a few times. The chain employs TRBV24-1 and TRBJ2-1, with 11 bases aligning to TRBD2. The CDR3 length is 16 residues. CDR1 is KGHDR, CDR2 SFDVKD, per germline. V trimming: 5 bases; J trimming: 7 bases; junction bases outside the gene matches: 9. This chain's CDR3 is CATSANSGRAINEQFF. The CDR3 nucleotides are TGTGCCACCAGTGCAAATAGCGGGAGGGCTATAAATGAGCAGTTCTTC.

This clonotype was seen a handful of times. The CDR3 region is CASSLGQFYGYTF. The CDR3 nucleotides are TGTGCCAGCAGCTTAGGACAGTTCTATGGCTACACCTTC. The chain combines TRBV7-2 with TRBJ1-2, with a tentative D call TRBD1 (5 bases). The CDR3 has 13 amino acids. Germline V CDR1 and CDR2: SGHTA, FQGNSA. The ends were cut back, 1 base at V and 4 bases at J, with 7 bases in the middle.

The genes are TRBV3-1 and TRBJ2-3; D is unclear. The CDR3 runs 13 residues. Deletions cut 10 bases from V and 4 bases from J, with 15 bases between. CDR1 is LGHDT and CDR2 is YNNKEL in the germline V gene (reference sequence). CDR3 coding DNA: TGTGCCACCAGTGCAGGTAGTCCAGATACGCAGTATTTT. Its translation is CATSAGSPDTQYF.

This clonotype has more than one count but fewer than ten. The chain couples TRBV20-1 to TRBJ2-1; TRBD2 agrees at 10 bases. The CDR3 totals 14 residues. Germline CDR1 reads DFQATT; CDR2 reads SNEGSKA (reference sequence). J lost 6 bases, V lost 5 bases, and 7 bases had no gene match. CDR3 amino acids: CSAPSGRKPNEQFF. The CDR3 bases are TGCAGTGCTCCTAGCGGGAGAAAGCCCAATGAGCAGTTCTTC.

The V and J genes are TRBV12-3 or TRBV12-4 and TRBJ2-2, with TRBD2 identical over 12 bases. The CDR3 contains 15 residues. With 6 bases clipped from V and 8 bases from J, the junction kept 7 bases outside the gene matches. CDR3 loop: CASSRLAGVVGELFF. The CDR3 DNA reads as TGTGCCAGCAGCCGACTAGCGGGAGTGGTTGGGGAGCTGTTTTTT.

This clonotype was counted between two and nine times. The chain joins TRBV24-1 to TRBJ1-2; maybe TRBD1 (6 bases). Between the trimmed V and J ends, which lost 2 bases and 4 bases, there was a span of 13 bases. Germline V gene data show CDR1 as KGHDR and CDR2 as SFDVKD. The CDR3 spans 15 residues. For the CDR3, the DNA is TGTGCCACCAGTGATTCCGGGACATCCCGCTATGGCTACACCTTC. Its translation is CATSDSGTSRYGYTF.

This clonotype was recorded a few times. This rearrangement joins TRBV7-9 to TRBJ2-1; 7 bases match TRBD2. V lost 0 bases to trimming and J lost 8 bases; unmatched junction nucleotides: 4. Germline CDR1 reads SEHNR; CDR2 reads FQNEAQ (reference sequence). This CDR3 has 14 amino acids. CDR3 residues: CASSLAGGPDEQFF. Here the CDR3 DNA reads TGTGCCAGCAGCTTAGCGGGAGGGCCGGATGAGCAGTTCTTC.

This clonotype was picked up a small number of times. The rearrangement joins TRBV5-1 to TRBJ1-1; D is undetermined. The V and J ends lost 7 bases and 4 bases respectively, with 14 bases between them. The germline CDR1 and CDR2 sequences are SGHRS and YFSETQ. The CDR3 is 13 residues long. DNA of the CDR3: TGCGCCAGCCATGTTCGGGTTTCCACTGAAGCTTTCTTT. It yields the protein CASHVRVSTEAFF.